This T cell receptor (beta chain) was recorded in a study of blood T cell repertoires in COVID-19. Study background: T cells, B-cell-depleted T cells, or PBMCs provided the cDNA or gDNA that served as material.

Germline V gene lookup returns CDR1 GTSNPN and CDR2 SVGIG (reference sequence). Trimming stripped 4 bases from V and 0 bases from J, with 7 bases between. This CDR3 is 12 amino acids long. TCRdb keeps only in-frame clones here, not all; method: immunoSEQ multiplex PCR. The table lists roughly 60,000 clones, about nine tenths of them singletons, with about 9.3% in the top ten. This clone has just one count. The material sequenced was peripheral blood. The source is a woman aged 80 or older with active COVID-19. The V gene is TRBV30, the J gene TRBJ2-7, with D tentatively TRBD2 (6 bases). CDR3 coding DNA: TGTGCCTGGATGGGGGGCTCCTACGAGCAGTACTTC. It codes for CAWMGGSYEQYF.